The 23 T cell receptor beta chains below come from one sample, sequenced in a study of neurological immune-mediated disorders. From the 5' RACE reads, TCRdb called clonotypes with MiXCR, one entry per CDR3 protein. The sample lists roughly 21,000 distinct CDR3 sequences; roughly 17% were seen once. The sequenced sample consisted of CD8+ T cells from blood. The source of these receptors is a woman in her late teens or twenties with multiple sclerosis.

This clonotype was detected many times. V is TRBV7-9 and J is TRBJ2-7; 9 nucleotides agree with TRBD1. The germline V gene has CDR1 SEHNR and CDR2 FQNEAQ (reference sequence). The trim removed 5 bases at V and 5 bases at J, leaving 13 bases unmatched. The CDR3 contains 16 residues. The CDR3 nucleotides read TGTGCCAGCAGCGGACCGGGACAGGGTGCGGGACACGAGCAGTACGTC. As protein: CASSGPGQGAGHEQYV.

This clonotype was observed many times. This chain uses TRBV20-1 with TRBJ2-3, with 11 bases matching TRBD2. CDR1 is DFQATT, CDR2 SNEGSKA, per germline (reference sequence). The CDR3 loop spans 19 amino acids. V lost 0 bases to trimming and J lost 6 bases; unmatched junction nucleotides: 17. CDR3 bases: TGCAGTGCTAGAGACACCCGCCCCGGGACTAGCGGCCCTGGTGATACGCAGTATTTT. This sequence encodes CSARDTRPGTSGPGDTQYF.

This clonotype was seen many times. V is TRBV20-1 and J is TRBJ1-2, with no clear D. The V gene's germline CDR1 is DFQATT and CDR2 SNEGSKA (reference sequence). The ends were cut back, 4 bases at V and 4 bases at J, with 10 bases in the middle. The CDR3 spans 12 residues. For the CDR3, the DNA is TGCAGTGCTAACCTGGGGATCTATGGCTACACCTTC. This translates into CSANLGIYGYTF.

The sample holds many counts of this clonotype. The chain combines TRBV2 with TRBJ2-7; no reliable D call. CDR1 and CDR2 from the germline V gene are SNHLY and FYNNEI. CDR3 length equals 12 residues. V lost 6 bases and J lost 5, with 11 bases in between. The CDR3 here is CASRYSYHEQYV. The CDR3 DNA follows: TGTGCCAGCAGATACAGTTACCACGAGCAGTACGTC.

This clonotype occurred many times. The rearrangement links TRBV7-2 to TRBJ2-7; 13 bases map to TRBD2. The V gene end was trimmed by 4 bases and the J gene end by 4 bases; junction bases not matched to a gene: 7. The length of the CDR3 is 16 residues. Germline-derived CDR1 and CDR2 are SGHTA and FQGNSA. CDR3 region: CASSSGLAGVTYEQYF. CDR3 coding DNA: TGTGCCAGCAGCTCCGGACTAGCGGGAGTTACTTACGAGCAGTACTTC.

This clonotype was detected ten times or more. In nucleotides, the CDR3 is TGTGCCAGCAGCCCACGGATCAATGAGCAGTTCTTC. Translated: CASSPRINEQFF. V and J are TRBV7-6 and TRBJ2-1; D not resolved. The germline V gene encodes CDR1 SGHVS and CDR2 FNYEAQ. The CDR3 contains 12 residues. Trimming removed 5 bases at V and 6 bases at J, with 8 bases between.

This clonotype came up many times. The rearrangement links TRBV5-6 to TRBJ2-2; TRBD1 matches 7 bases. Germline V gene data show CDR1 as SGHDT and CDR2 as YYEEEE. V trimming: 3 bases; J trimming: 4 bases; junction bases outside the gene matches: 3. This CDR3 is 14 amino acids long. The CDR3 spells CASSSGQSTGELFF. In DNA form, the CDR3 reads TGTGCCAGCAGCTCGGGACAGTCCACCGGGGAGCTGTTTTTT.

The CDR3 nucleotides are TGTGCCAGCAGTGCCGCGGGACTAGCGACCTACGAGCAGTACGTC. Its translation: CASSAAGLATYEQYV. The chain uses TRBV28 and TRBJ2-7; 10 bases align to TRBD2. V gave up 5 bases and J gave up 2 bases; unmatched junction bases: 6. This CDR3 has 15 amino acids. Per the germline V gene, CDR1 is MDHEN and CDR2 is SYDVKM.

The chain has TRBV20-1 and TRBJ2-1; D remains ambiguous. Trimming took off 1 base at V and 4 bases at J, with 11 bases between the two ends. The germline CDR1 and CDR2 sequences are DFQATT and SNEGSKA (reference sequence). This CDR3 spans 14 amino acids. The chain's CDR3 is CSARGEGIYNEQFF. In nucleotides, the CDR3 is TGCAGTGCTAGAGGGGAAGGGATATACAATGAGCAGTTCTTC.

The chain is built from TRBV7-3 and TRBJ2-1; the D gene is possibly TRBD2 (6 bases). V dropped 5 bases and J dropped 0 bases, with 17 bases sitting between them. Looked up from germline, CDR1 is SGHTA and CDR2 is FQGTGA. This CDR3 spans 17 amino acids. The CDR3 bases are TGTGCCAGCAGCCCCTCCTGGGGACTGCGCTCCTACAATGAGCAGTTCTTC. It translates to CASSPSWGLRSYNEQFF.

This clonotype was seen many times. This rearrangement joins TRBV20-1 to TRBJ2-5; D gene ambiguous. V lost 3 bases, J lost 1 base, and 15 bases lay in between. This CDR3 is 15 amino acids long. Per germline, CDR1 DFQATT and CDR2 SNEGSKA (reference sequence). The chain's CDR3 is CSASPYRKAQETQYF. The CDR3 nucleotides are TGCAGTGCTAGTCCCTATAGGAAAGCCCAAGAGACCCAGTACTTC.

Many counts were recorded for this clonotype. The J gene is TRBJ2-1, the V gene TRBV4-3, with 7 bases fitting TRBD1. The germline V gene has CDR1 LGHNA and CDR2 YSLEER. V lost 4 bases, J lost 6 bases, and 12 bases stayed unmatched. The CDR3 is 16 residues long. CDR3 coding DNA: TGCGCCAGCAGCCTCGGAAGGGGACAGCTGTCCAATGAGCAGTTCTTC. Protein sequence: CASSLGRGQLSNEQFF.

Ten or more counts support this clonotype. The chain couples TRBV20-1 to TRBJ2-7, with TRBD2 matching over 9 bases. Trimming removed 3 bases from V and 0 bases from J; junction bases left unmatched: 12. The germline V gene encodes CDR1 DFQATT and CDR2 SNEGSKA (reference sequence). CDR3 size: 17 residues. The CDR3 DNA follows: TGCAGTGCTAGGTTTCTAGCGGGGAGTTATCTCTCCTACGAGCAGTACTTC. Encoded protein: CSARFLAGSYLSYEQYF.

This clonotype has at least ten counts. The chain has TRBV12-3 or TRBV12-4 and TRBJ2-7, with D tentatively TRBD2 (5 bases). The CDR3 covers 14 residues. V lost 1 base, J lost 5 bases, and 12 bases lay in between. CDR3 nucleotides: TGTGCCAGCAGTTTAGGTGGTCGGAGGAACGAGCAGTACTTC. Translated: CASSLGGRRNEQYF.

The sample holds many counts of this clonotype. The V call is TRBV7-2, the J call TRBJ1-1; D is ambiguous. The germline V and J ends were trimmed by 0 bases and 2 bases, with 7 bases remaining between them. CDR1 and CDR2 from the germline V gene are SGHTA and FQGNSA. There are 14 residues in the CDR3. The CDR3 protein is CASSLAAANTEAFF. CDR3 nucleotides: TGTGCCAGCAGCTTAGCGGCAGCCAACACTGAAGCTTTCTTT.

This clonotype was seen ten or more times. The chain uses TRBV7-8 and TRBJ2-1; no firm D call. CDR1 and CDR2 from the germline V gene are SGHVS and FQNEAQ. The CDR3 runs to 17 residues. V lost 5 bases to trimming and J lost 2 bases, with 19 bases between them. The DNA of the CDR3 is TGTGCCAGCAGCGCTGTCTTACACCTCCGTCCCTACAATGAGCAGTTCTTC. Translated, it gives CASSAVLHLRPYNEQFF.

Sample share makes this clonotype medium-sized. The rearrangement joins TRBV5-1 to TRBJ2-2; D is possibly TRBD2 (6 bases). Germline V gene sequence: CDR1 SGHRS, CDR2 YFSETQ. The V end lost 4 bases, the J end lost 6 bases, and 10 bases lay between the germline ends. The CDR3 consists of 13 residues. Written as DNA, the CDR3 is TGCGCCAGCAGCCCCGGGGGAGCCGGGGAGCTGTTTTTT. As protein: CASSPGGAGELFF.

This clonotype was detected many times. The rearrangement links TRBV27 to TRBJ2-1, with TRBD1 matching over 9 bases. Unmatched junction bases numbered 3, after V lost 5 bases and J lost 7 bases. Germline CDR1 and CDR2: MNHEY and SMNVEV (reference sequence). CDR3 size: 13 residues. The CDR3 protein is CASSLGQGNEQFF. The CDR3 nucleotides are TGTGCCAGCAGTCTCGGACAGGGGAATGAGCAGTTCTTC.

This clonotype came up many times. The J gene is TRBJ1-2, the V gene TRBV6-6; a possible D gene is TRBD1 (6 bases). This CDR3 spans 13 amino acids. Between the trimmed V and J ends, which lost 4 bases and 12 bases, there was a span of 18 bases. Germline CDR1 and CDR2: MNHNY and SVGAGI (reference sequence). The CDR3 spells CASSFGQFRRDTF. The CDR3 DNA sequence: TGTGCCAGCAGTTTTGGACAGTTTCGGCGGGACACCTTC.

By share of the sample, this clonotype is medium-sized. V gene TRBV5-5 combines with J gene TRBJ2-7; perhaps TRBD2 as D (5 bases). The germline V gene encodes CDR1 SGHKS and CDR2 YYEKEE (reference sequence). V was shortened by 2 bases and J by 5 bases, with 14 bases between the two germline ends. This CDR3 comprises 14 residues. CDR3 nucleotides: TGTGCCAGCAGCTTCTCGGGATCCCTCGACGAGCAGTACTTC. Its protein is CASSFSGSLDEQYF.

Ten or more counts support this clonotype. V is TRBV7-9 and J is TRBJ2-1, with 10 positions matching TRBD1. The length of the CDR3 is 15 residues. Trimming at V came to 5 bases and at J to 2 bases, leaving 3 bases not matched to a gene. Germline values: CDR1 SEHNR, CDR2 FQNEAQ (reference sequence). The CDR3: CASSPGTGAYNEQFF. The CDR3, as DNA: TGTGCCAGCAGCCCCGGGACAGGGGCCTACAATGAGCAGTTCTTC.

This clonotype was counted at least ten times. The chain couples TRBV7-9 to TRBJ2-7; D might be TRBD1 or TRBD2, each matching 5 bases. V was shortened by 0 bases and J by 2 bases, with 11 bases between the two germline ends. This CDR3 is built from 15 residues. The germline gives CDR1 SEHNR, CDR2 FQNEAQ (reference sequence). The CDR3 spells CASSLAGGGPYEQYF. CDR3 nucleotide sequence: TGTGCCAGCAGCTTAGCGGGTGGGGGACCCTACGAGCAGTACTTC.

There are many counts of this clonotype. The V call is TRBV2, the J call TRBJ2-1, with 16 bases that match TRBD2. Germline CDR1 and CDR2: SNHLY and FYNNEI. The CDR3 spans 17 residues. The J segment lost 5 bases and the V segment lost 4 bases, leaving 5 bases of the junction unmatched. CDR3 in amino acids: CASSAGTSGGAHNEQFF. Written as DNA, the CDR3 is TGTGCCAGCAGTGCCGGGACTAGCGGGGGGGCCCACAATGAGCAGTTCTTC. Full variable domain (outside the CDR3, taken from reference TRBV2 and TRBJ2-1): EPEVTQTPSHQVTQMGQEVILRCVPISNHLYFYWYRQILGQKVEFLVSFYNNEISEKSEIFDDQFSVERPDGSNFTLKIRSTKLEDSAMYFCASSAGTSGGAHNEQFFGPGTRLTVL.